This T cell receptor beta chain was retrieved from a study of cytomegalovirus exposure and HLA in healthy donors. The overall study: Counted in an early data release were tens of millions of unique TCRs from HLA-typed donors. Study results and limitations: TCR beta chain V- and J-gene trimming was linked, in a later analysis, to a missense variant in DCLRE1C. In all likelihood, a cluster of highly shared sequence variants was a sequencing artifact.

Regarding this clone: Its antigen is as yet unknown.

60 Vbeta and 13 Jbeta primers were used in PCR. Method: immunoSEQ multiplex PCR; TCRdb's copy keeps in-frame clones and lacks some. The repertoire includes 100,000 or so clones, more than 60% of them detected once, and around 5.3% sits in the top ten. The material sequenced was PBMCs. The clonotype comes from a male donor in good health and CMV-seronegative.

The CDR3 sequence is CASSQGHRDEKLFF. In nucleotides, the CDR3 is TGCGCCAGCAGCCAAGGGCACAGGGATGAAAAACTGTTTTTT. The rearrangement uses TRBV4-1 and TRBJ1-4; D perhaps matches TRBD1 (6 bases). CDR3 length equals 14 residues. V was trimmed by 1 base and J by 6 bases, leaving 9 bases between them. Germline V CDR1 and CDR2: MGHRA, YSYEKL.